The next 18 T cell receptor beta chains were all read from a single sample in a study of prognosis after radiotherapy for stage I lung cancer. Two-round multiplex PCR amplified TCR beta CDR3 from genomic DNA. Gene-specific TRBV and TRBJ primers were used in PCR round one. TCRdb re-called the multiplex PCR reads with MiXCR, one entry per CDR3 protein. The data contain 50,000 to 75,000 distinct CDR3 sequences, around 27% of them singletons. Material: PBMCs, obtained before or after stereotactic body radiation therapy (not recorded which). The receptor set was obtained from a donor over 45 with non-small cell lung cancer.

This clonotype was seen many times. The chain employs TRBV11-2 and TRBJ1-1, with TRBD1 matching 10 bases. CDR3 length: 15 residues. Germline V gene data show CDR1 as SGHAT and CDR2 as FQNNGV. V lost 5 bases and J lost 6; bases outside the gene matches: 9. The CDR3 DNA sequence: TGTGCCAGCAGCCAAGGGGGACAGGGGAAATCTGAAGCTTTCTTT. Translating gives CASSQGGQGKSEAFF.

This clonotype was seen at least ten times. As DNA, the CDR3 is TGCAGTGCTACACCAGACGTAATCTCTGGAAACACCATATATTTT. The encoded protein is CSATPDVISGNTIYF. The chain carries TRBV20-1 and TRBJ1-3; D uncertain. Trimming took off 4 bases at V and 0 bases at J, with 13 bases between the two ends. CDR1 and CDR2 from the germline V gene are DFQATT and SNEGSKA (reference sequence). The CDR3 runs 15 residues.

This clonotype has a count of ten or more. The rearrangement links TRBV2 to TRBJ2-5; D uncertain. CDR1 is SNHLY and CDR2 is FYNNEI in the germline V gene. This CDR3 has 16 amino acids. V lost 0 bases and J 5 bases, leaving 16 bases between the germline ends. The CDR3 DNA follows: TGTGCCAGCAGTGAAGCGTCGTGGGCTACCTCGGAGACCCAGTACTTC. Protein sequence: CASSEASWATSETQYF.

Note on this clonotype: A far larger clone is just one base off, so this is likely a read error. The V gene is TRBV6-8, the J gene TRBJ2-7; 10 nucleotides line up with TRBD1. The CDR3 has 15 amino acids. Germline CDR1 and CDR2: MNHGY and SAAAGT. The CDR3 loop is CASRQTGGPSYEKYF. The CDR3 region has the DNA TGTGCCAGCAGACAGACAGGGGGCCCATCCTACGAGAAGTACTTC.

As for this clonotype: This sequence may be a read error, since a much larger clone differs from it by one base. The chain employs TRBV2 and TRBJ2-2; 9 bases match TRBD1. CDR3 size: 15 residues. Looked up from germline, CDR1 is SNHLY and CDR2 is FYNNEI. The CDR3 region has the DNA TGTGCCAGCAGTTCCGGGACAGGGAATCCCGGGGAGCCGTTTTTT. This encodes CASSSGTGNPGEPFF.

The sample holds many counts of this clonotype. The rearrangement links TRBV11-2 to TRBJ2-5; no clear D gene. The ends were cut back, 5 bases at V and 5 bases at J, with 18 bases in the middle. Germline lookup yields CDR1 SGHAT and CDR2 FQNNGV. This CDR3 is built from 15 residues. CDR3 coding DNA: TGTGCCAGCAGCCTAAGGGCCCGGCTTGGCGAGACCCAGTACTTC. Translation: CASSLRARLGETQYF.

This clonotype appeared a few times. This rearrangement joins TRBV3-1 to TRBJ2-1, with 8 bases fitting TRBD2. CDR3 size: 13 residues. The V gene's germline CDR1 is LGHDT and CDR2 YNNKEL (reference sequence). Unmatched junction bases numbered 8, after V lost 7 bases and J lost 9 bases. The CDR3 here is CASKDGGAGEQFF. CDR3 coding DNA: TGTGCCAGCAAGGACGGGGGGGCGGGTGAGCAGTTCTTC.

A note on this clonotype: A far larger clone is one base from this, pointing to a likely read error. This chain uses TRBV6-6 with TRBJ1-3; no reliable D call. Trimming took off 0 bases at V and 8 bases at J, with 17 bases between the two ends. Germline V gene lookup returns CDR1 MNHNY and CDR2 SVGAGI (reference sequence). The CDR3 spans 16 residues. Written as DNA, the CDR3 is TGTGCCAGCAGTTACTCGACCTGGCCGCAGGTGTACACCATATATTTT. The encoded protein is CASSYSTWPQVYTIYF.

This chain connects TRBV6-2 or TRBV6-3 to TRBJ2-7; TRBD1 might be the D (6 bases). Germline values: CDR1 MNHEY, CDR2 SVGEGT. CDR3 length equals 16 residues. Deletions cut 0 bases from V and 5 bases from J, with 17 bases between. CDR3 sequence: CASSYSGTWNVDEQYF. CDR3 DNA: TGTGCCAGCAGTTACTCAGGGACATGGAATGTAGACGAGCAGTACTTC.

This clonotype was recorded many times. The V and J genes are TRBV5-1 and TRBJ1-1, with 10 bases that match TRBD1. The length of the CDR3 is 14 residues. V shed 4 bases and J 5 bases; nucleotides not matched to a gene: 5. Germline CDR1 and CDR2: SGHRS and YFSETQ. CDR3 region: CASSTGQGGTEAFF. Here the CDR3 DNA reads TGCGCCAGCAGCACAGGACAGGGGGGGACTGAAGCTTTCTTT.

About this clonotype itself: A far bigger clonotype differs at one base, so this is likely a read error. V gene TRBV6-5 combines with J gene TRBJ2-6; D gene ambiguous. Germline V gene lookup returns CDR1 MNHEY and CDR2 SVGAGI. The V gene lost 6 bases and the J gene lost 0 bases, with 9 bases spanning the gap. This CDR3 has 15 residues. The CDR3 loop is CASRITNSGANVLTF. The DNA for the CDR3 is TGTGCCAGCAGAATCACGAACTCTGGGGCCAACGTCCTGACTTTC.

Comment on this clonotype: A read error may be the cause here, since a much bigger clone is one base away. The V and J genes are TRBV30 and TRBJ1-1; D unclear. CDR1 is GTSNPN, CDR2 SVGIG, per germline (reference sequence). The length of the CDR3 is 13 residues. The CDR3 loop reads CAWSVQRNTEALF. The CDR3 region has the DNA TGTGCCTGGAGTGTTCAGAGGAACACTGAAGCTTTATTT.

On this clonotype itself: One end of the junction is discordant with germline, which a read error may explain. The chain joins TRBV7-6 to TRBJ1-6; the D gene is possibly TRBD1 (6 bases). This CDR3 has 14 amino acids. Per germline, CDR1 SGHVS and CDR2 FNYEAQ. CDR3 DNA sequence: TGTGACAGCAGCACAGGGAGGGGCAATTCACCCCTCAACTTT. This sequence encodes CDSSTGRGNSPLNF.

This clonotype occurred many times. The chain uses TRBV7-2 and TRBJ2-1, with 12 bases lining up with TRBD2. In germline, CDR1 is SGHTA, CDR2 FQGNSA. The CDR3 is 18 residues long. V was pared by 5 bases and J by 1 base, with 9 bases of the junction left unmatched. The CDR3 sequence is CASSAQILAGGSYNEQFF. In nucleotides, the CDR3 is TGTGCCAGCAGCGCCCAGATTCTAGCGGGGGGGTCCTACAATGAGCAGTTCTTC.

At least ten counts were recorded for this clonotype. The V call is TRBV4-1, the J call TRBJ1-2, with D maybe TRBD1 (5 bases). The V and J ends lost 2 bases and 8 bases respectively, with 21 bases between them. Germline V gene data show CDR1 as MGHRA and CDR2 as YSYEKL. The CDR3 totals 16 residues. CDR3 region: CASSQSYNRDQQGYTF. CDR3 coding DNA: TGCGCCAGCAGCCAATCATACAACCGGGACCAGCAAGGCTACACCTTC.

Turning to this clonotype: With a much larger clone just one base away, this may be a read error. The rearrangement uses TRBV20-1 and TRBJ1-1, with TRBD1 matching over 7 bases. Germline CDR1 and CDR2: DFQATT and SNEGSKA (reference sequence). The CDR3 is 13 residues long. CDR3 in DNA: TGCAACGCTGGACAGGCGGGGGGTGTCGAAGCTTTCTTT. Protein sequence: CNAGQAGGVEAFF.

V and J are TRBV6-2 or TRBV6-3 and TRBJ2-7; D assignment may be TRBD1 or TRBD2 (5 bases each). V lost 6 bases and J 3 bases, leaving 21 bases between the germline ends. Germline V lookup: CDR1 MNHEY, CDR2 SVGEGT. CDR3 size: 16 residues. Written as DNA, the CDR3 is TGTGCCAGCAGGGGGACCTCGCCGGCAGCGGACTACGAGCAGTACTTC. It is translated as CASRGTSPAADYEQYF.

Concerning this clonotype: A far larger clone lies a single base away; this is likely a read error. This sequence joins TRBV6-4 and TRBJ2-3; D is undetermined. This CDR3 has 13 residues. Germline V gives CDR1 MRHNA, CDR2 SNTAGT. In nucleotides, the CDR3 is TGTGCCAGCAGTTACTCTGAGGCAGATACGCAGTATTTT. It yields the protein CASSYSEADTQYF.